Following are 18 T cell receptor beta chains from one sample sequenced in a study of CD8 T cells in ankylosing spondylitis. These TCRs' antigens remain unknown. Notes on the study in general: Seemingly characteristic of ankylosing spondylitis blood was a TCR beta motif consisting of 7 or 8 highly homologous variants.

TCRdb redid the calling of the 5' RACE reads with MiXCR, one entry per CDR3 protein. The repertoire has 450,000 or so distinct CDR3 sequences, 25% to 30% of them found once; the top ten carry 0.89%. The source material was blood, either unsorted or a sorted T cell fraction (not recorded which). The receptors were gathered from a male donor with ankylosing spondylitis.

The V gene is TRBV7-2, the J gene TRBJ1-2; no definite D call. There are 17 residues in the CDR3. Trimming pared 2 bases from V and 4 bases from J, leaving 20 bases between. From germline, CDR1 is SGHTA and CDR2 FQGNSA. The CDR3 region has the DNA TGTGCCAGCAGCTTATCAGGCAACCTATATGGTGGCTATGGCTACACCTTC. This encodes CASSLSGNLYGGYGYTF.

The V call is TRBV19, the J call TRBJ2-1; D gene ambiguous. Trimming removed 3 bases at V and 6 bases at J, with 12 bases between. CDR1 LNHDA and CDR2 SQIVND come from the germline V gene (reference sequence). CDR3 length equals 14 residues. The CDR3 coding sequence is TGTGCCAGTAGTATGCTGTGGGCAGGCAATGAGCAGTTCTTC. It yields the protein CASSMLWAGNEQFF.

This clonotype appeared many times. CDR3 loop: CASSLVDTDTQYF. The CDR3 bases are TGTGCCAGCAGCTTAGTTGACACAGATACGCAGTATTTT. The rearrangement uses TRBV7-2 and TRBJ2-3; D unclear. The V and J ends lost 1 base and 2 bases respectively, with 4 bases between them. Germline lookup yields CDR1 SGHTA and CDR2 FQGNSA. The CDR3 has 13 residues.

The J gene is TRBJ1-2, the V gene TRBV12-3 or TRBV12-4; D not resolved. CDR3 length: 11 residues. V gave up 6 bases and J gave up 8 bases, with 10 bases separating them. In DNA, the CDR3 is TGTGCCAGCAGACTTCACGTCGGCTACACCTTC. Its protein is CASRLHVGYTF.

The rearrangement uses TRBV14 and TRBJ2-2, with 7 bases fitting TRBD2. Germline V gene sequence: CDR1 SGHDN, CDR2 FVKESK. The CDR3 loop spans 16 amino acids. V trimming: 0 bases; J trimming: 6 bases; junction bases outside the gene matches: 7. The DNA for the CDR3 is TGTGCCAGCAGCCAAGATCGCGGGAGTCTGTCCGGGGAGCTGTTTTTT. Translating it yields CASSQDRGSLSGELFF.

This clonotype was seen a few times. The CDR3 reads CSARSDLIYNEQFF. CDR3 nucleotide sequence: TGCAGTGCTAGATCTGATCTCATATACAATGAGCAGTTCTTC. This chain links TRBV20-1 with TRBJ2-1; D is uncertain. This CDR3 region has 14 residues. Germline lookup yields CDR1 DFQATT and CDR2 SNEGSKA (reference sequence). Trimming cost V 2 bases and J 4 bases, with 12 bases left between them.

The chain links TRBV11-2 to TRBJ2-7; D gene unclear. In germline, CDR1 is SGHAT, CDR2 FQNNGV. This CDR3 has 14 amino acids. CDR3: CASKSVFSLYVQYV. The CDR3 nucleotides read TGTGCCAGCAAAAGCGTTTTCAGTCTTTACGTGCAGTACGTC.

This clonotype came up a few times. The DNA for the CDR3 is TGTGCCAGCAGTTTTCTGGGTAGCGCCGACACCACAGATACGCAGTATTTT. Its translation is CASSFLGSADTTDTQYF. This rearrangement joins TRBV27 to TRBJ2-3; TRBD2 is a possible D gene (5 bases). The germline gives CDR1 MNHEY, CDR2 SMNVEV (reference sequence). Trimming pared 3 bases from V and 2 bases from J, leaving 18 bases between. CDR3 length equals 17 residues.

This chain's CDR3 is CASSLVEQETQYF. The CDR3 region has the DNA TGTGCCAGCAGCTTGGTGGAGCAAGAGACCCAGTACTTC. The chain has TRBV5-6 and TRBJ2-5; no clear D. Deletions cut 0 bases from V and 2 bases from J, with 5 bases between. This CDR3 contains 13 residues. The germline gives CDR1 SGHDT, CDR2 YYEEEE. Using reference TRBV5-6 and TRBJ2-5 for the parts outside the CDR3, the full variable domain is DAGVTQSPTHLIKTRGQQVTLRCSPKSGHDTVSWYQQALGQGPQFIFQYYEEEERQRGNFPDRFSGHQFPNYSSELNVNALLLGDSALYLCASSLVEQETQYFGPGTRLLVL.

The chain recombines TRBV3-1 with TRBJ1-3; D remains ambiguous. V was clipped by 0 bases and J by 4 bases, with 7 bases between them. Germline values: CDR1 LGHDT, CDR2 YNNKEL (reference sequence). The CDR3 covers 14 residues. The CDR3 nucleotides are TGTGCCAGCAGCCAAGATATCTCGGGAAACACCATATATTTT. It yields the protein CASSQDISGNTIYF.

There are a few counts of this clonotype. The chain employs TRBV9 and TRBJ2-3, with 9 bases lining up with TRBD2. The germline V gene has CDR1 SGDLS and CDR2 YYNGEE. The length of the CDR3 is 15 residues. V trimming: 4 bases; J trimming: 3 bases; junction bases outside the gene matches: 6. The CDR3 spells CASSPSGRRTDTQYF. The DNA of the CDR3 is TGTGCCAGCAGCCCCAGCGGGAGGCGTACAGATACGCAGTATTTT.

The J gene is TRBJ1-1, the V gene TRBV5-1; D unresolved. Germline V gene lookup returns CDR1 SGHRS and CDR2 YFSETQ. CDR3 length equals 15 residues. V was cut by 4 bases and J by 1 base, with 14 bases left in between. As DNA, the CDR3 is TGCGCCAGCAGCGCGGACGCCCCGGCGAACACTGAAGCTTTCTTT. Translation: CASSADAPANTEAFF.

V usage is TRBV3-1 and J usage is TRBJ1-1; TRBD1 matches 7 bases. This CDR3 has 13 residues. Germline loops: CDR1 LGHDT, CDR2 YNNKEL (reference sequence). V gave up 6 bases and J gave up 4 bases; unmatched junction bases: 5. CDR3: CASRIGTATEAFF. CDR3 nucleotides: TGTGCCAGCAGGATAGGGACAGCCACTGAAGCTTTCTTT. Full variable domain (remainder filled in from reference TRBV3-1 and TRBJ1-1): DTAVSQTPKYLVTQMGNDKSIKCEQNLGHDTMYWYKQDSKKFLKIMFSYNNKELIINETVPNRFSPKSPDKAHLNLHINSLELGDSAVYFCASRIGTATEAFFGQGTRLTVV.

The CDR3 protein is CAWSYQGGNTGELFF. The CDR3 DNA reads TGTGCCTGGAGTTATCAGGGGGGAAACACCGGGGAGCTGTTTTTT. The chain links TRBV30 to TRBJ2-2; possibly TRBD1 for D (7 bases). With 2 bases removed from V and 2 bases from J, the gap between germline ends came to 12 bases. This CDR3 is built from 15 residues. Germline V gene lookup returns CDR1 GTSNPN and CDR2 SVGIG (reference sequence). Filled out from reference TRBV30 and TRBJ2-2, the complete variable domain reads SQTIHQWPATLVQPVGSPLSLECTVEGTSNPNLYWYRQAAGRGLQLLFYSVGIGQISSEVPQNLSASRPQDRQFILSSKKLLLSDSGFYLCAWSYQGGNTGELFFGEGSRLTVL.

This clonotype was picked up a small number of times. J is TRBJ2-1 and V is TRBV30; 14 bases align to TRBD2. Germline CDR1 reads GTSNPN; CDR2 reads SVGIG (reference sequence). J lost 15 bases, V lost 2 bases, and 9 bases had no gene match. This CDR3 is built from 14 residues. The CDR3 DNA reads as TGTGCCTGGAGTAAAGGACTAGCGGGAGGCGTACCGTTCTTC. Translation: CAWSKGLAGGVPFF.

The chain joins TRBV12-3 or TRBV12-4 to TRBJ2-5, with 12 positions matching TRBD2. After removal of 5 bases from V and 5 bases from J, the junction contained 9 bases not matched to a gene. The CDR3 totals 16 residues. As DNA, the CDR3 is TGTGCCAGCAGTAGGACTAGCGGGATGGCGGGGGAGACCCAGTACTTC. Its protein product is CASSRTSGMAGETQYF.

This clonotype came up once. The rearrangement links TRBV7-9 to TRBJ2-1; either TRBD1 or TRBD2 may supply D (5 bases each). Germline V gene data show CDR1 as SEHNR and CDR2 as FQNEAQ (reference sequence). This CDR3 spans 14 amino acids. Trimming stripped 6 bases from V and 3 bases from J, with 12 bases between. The CDR3 DNA reads TGTGCCAGCAGTCTGACAGCGGACTACAATGAGCAGTTCTTC. This translates into CASSLTADYNEQFF.

V and J are TRBV28 and TRBJ2-7, with 11 bases lining up with TRBD1. The trim removed 4 bases at V and 3 bases at J, leaving 5 bases unmatched. Germline loops: CDR1 MDHEN, CDR2 SYDVKM. The CDR3 is 15 residues long. CDR3: CASSWGTGGIYEQYF. The CDR3 DNA reads TGTGCCAGCAGTTGGGGGACAGGGGGAATCTACGAGCAGTACTTC.